This T cell receptor beta chain appears in the sequencing data of a study of T cell responses to AZD1222 COVID-19 vaccine. Study-wide findings and caveats: White British ancestry dominated among donors, who included more females, and clonal diversity was possibly underestimated. Researchers report vaccine-associated CD4 TCRs spanning spike, with dominance at 160-218 and 743-854. Only five or six AZD1222 recipients tested seropositive at baseline. The repertoires were collected only after the peak T cell response.

Sequenced by immunoSEQ multiplex PCR; TCRdb stores in-frame clones only, minus some. The table lists some 110,000 clones, 89% of them singletons, with over 35% in the top ten. With V trimmed by 3 bases and J by 4 bases, 7 bases remained unmatched. In germline, CDR1 is DFQATT, CDR2 SNEGSKA (reference sequence). This CDR3 spans 15 amino acids. A remark on this clone: What it binds is unknown.

This clonotype was obtained from an adult who received the AZD1222 COVID-19 vaccine. The sequencing used peripheral blood, collected 28 days after the second AZD1222 dose. This sequence joins TRBV20-1 and TRBJ1-2; 11 bases agree with TRBD1. The CDR3 DNA is TGCAGTGCTAGTCGACCGGGGACAGGGGGCTATGGCTACACCTTC. Translating gives CSASRPGTGGYGYTF.